The following is a TCR beta chain sequence with its context. The antigen is undetermined. The sample originates from a study of T cell repertoires in cytomegalovirus infection. Study-level background: Recently described HLA-C-restricted plus well-studied HLA-B-restricted CMV epitopes were used.

General observations from the study: Summed public TCR beta family frequency identified CMV carriers bearing the relevant HLA.

Each CDR3 protein gets one entry after TCRdb re-called the reads with MiXCR. Among tens of thousands of distinct CDR3 sequences listed, under 30% were seen once. The germline gives CDR1 SEHNR, CDR2 FQNEAQ (reference sequence). CDR3 size: 19 residues. Trimming shortened V by 5 bases and J by 0 bases, and 22 bases separated the two germline ends. This chain connects TRBV7-9 to TRBJ2-2; D perhaps matches TRBD1 (5 bases). The specimen comprised CD8+ T cells from cultured PBMCs, sampled from culture after CMV antigen stimulation. This clonotype was obtained from a human donor in good health (CMV status not recorded). Some clones in this sample may be carry-over from other donors' samples. The CDR3 loop is CASSIPPWGRGPNTGELFF. The CDR3 nucleotides read TGTGCCAGCAGCATTCCCCCCTGGGGCCGCGGACCGAACACCGGGGAGCTGTTTTTT.